The 15 T cell receptor beta chains below come from one sample, sequenced in a study of graft-versus-host responses after intestinal transplantation. Some clones are missing from TCRdb's copy, which holds only in-frame ones; the method was immunoSEQ multiplex PCR. In the table there are some 36,000 clones, approximately 94% of which are singletons. Antigens for these TCRs are unknown. The material sequenced was unstimulated CD4+ T cells sorted from spleen or lymph node cells, taken before transplant. These receptors were obtained from a human donor who was the organ donor for an intestinal transplant.

V usage is TRBV6-6 and J usage is TRBJ2-7; TRBD2 matches 8 bases. Germline-derived CDR1 and CDR2 are MNHNY and SVGAGI (reference sequence). The CDR3 covers 15 residues. V lost 2 bases, J lost 2 bases, and 5 bases stayed unmatched. The CDR3 DNA sequence: TGTGCCAGCAGTTACCGGGAGGGACGGGCCTACGAGCAGTACTTC. It is translated as CASSYREGRAYEQYF.

The chain uses TRBV6-6 and TRBJ1-6, with 9 bases lining up with TRBD1. With 2 bases clipped from V and 5 bases from J, the junction kept 1 base outside the gene matches. Germline CDR1 reads MNHNY; CDR2 reads SVGAGI (reference sequence). The CDR3 contains 15 residues. The CDR3 DNA follows: TGTGCCAGCAGTTACGGGGACAGGGATAATTCACCCCTCCACTTT. Its protein product is CASSYGDRDNSPLHF.

The rearrangement links TRBV2 to TRBJ1-5, with D hard to call. The V and J ends lost 7 bases and 0 bases respectively, with 10 bases between them. Germline CDR1 reads SNHLY; CDR2 reads FYNNEI. The CDR3 totals 14 residues. CDR3 loop: CASNPSYSNQPQHF. In nucleotides, the CDR3 is TGTGCCAGCAATCCGTCCTATAGCAATCAGCCCCAGCATTTT.

The chain carries TRBV4-2 and TRBJ1-1, with TRBD1 matching over 7 bases. V gave up 4 bases and J gave up 3 bases; unmatched junction bases: 5. Germline V lookup: CDR1 LGHNA, CDR2 YNFKEQ. The CDR3 is made up of 14 amino acids. This chain's CDR3 is CASSPGQKHTEAFF. DNA of the CDR3: TGTGCCAGCAGCCCGGGACAGAAGCACACTGAAGCTTTCTTT.

The CDR3 DNA follows: TGCGCCAGCAGCTTGGGCGACAGGGGCTACTACGAGCAGTACTTC. This encodes CASSLGDRGYYEQYF. The chain couples TRBV5-1 to TRBJ2-7; 8 nucleotides match TRBD1. The germline CDR1 and CDR2 sequences are SGHRS and YFSETQ. V gave up 0 bases and J gave up 3 bases; unmatched junction bases: 5. The CDR3 is 15 residues long.

Worth noting for this clone: Other DNA sequences from this sample encode an identical CDR3 as well. The chain uses TRBV10-3 and TRBJ2-5; 9 bases line up with TRBD2. The CDR3 is 15 residues long. Trimming cost V 3 bases and J 5 bases; bases outside gene matches: 7. The germline gives CDR1 ENHRY, CDR2 SYGVKD. The CDR3 spells CAISEGLAKKETQYF. The CDR3 nucleotides read TGTGCCATCAGTGAAGGACTAGCGAAGAAGGAGACCCAGTACTTC.

This chain links TRBV11-3 with TRBJ1-6; D is perhaps TRBD1 (6 bases). Germline V gene lookup returns CDR1 SGHNT and CDR2 YENEEA. CDR3 length: 16 residues. V lost 5 bases and J lost 7, with 18 bases in between. CDR3 region: CASSPTSGTYNSPLHF. For the CDR3, the DNA is TGTGCCAGCAGCCCCACCTCCGGGACATACAATTCACCCCTCCACTTT.

This chain uses TRBV11-2 with TRBJ1-1; D possibly corresponds to TRBD1 (5 bases). Germline CDR1 is SGHAT and CDR2 is FQNNGV. The V end lost 3 bases, the J end lost 0 bases, and 8 bases lay between the germline ends. This CDR3 contains 14 residues. The CDR3 DNA is TGTGCCAGCAGCTTGTGGGGGTTGAACACTGAAGCTTTCTTT. Translating it yields CASSLWGLNTEAFF.

The rearrangement uses TRBV2 and TRBJ2-7, with no clear D. Deletions cut 7 bases from V and 6 bases from J, with 16 bases between. The germline gives CDR1 SNHLY, CDR2 FYNNEI. The CDR3 sequence is 13 residues long. In nucleotides, the CDR3 is TGTGCCAGCAACCCCGAAGGCCGGACCGAGCAGTACTTC. Its protein is CASNPEGRTEQYF.

This clone came up once. The chain joins TRBV18 to TRBJ2-7; TRBD2 aligns across 12 bases. Germline-derived CDR1 and CDR2 are KGHSH and LQKENI. The junction had 4 bases not matched to a gene; V was cut back by 6 bases and J by 4 bases. This CDR3 is 14 amino acids long. CDR3 sequence: CASSRTSGTYEQYF. Written as DNA, the CDR3 is TGTGCCAGCTCCCGGACTAGCGGGACATACGAGCAGTACTTC.

The chain combines TRBV5-1 with TRBJ1-2; tentative D call: TRBD1 (6 bases). Deletions cut 4 bases from V and 3 bases from J, with 22 bases between. The CDR3 loop spans 17 amino acids. Germline loops: CDR1 SGHRS, CDR2 YFSETQ. CDR3 sequence (DNA): TGCGCCAGCAGCAGGGGGGGCAGCAGCTCACAACACTATGGCTACACCTTC. Protein product: CASSRGGSSSQHYGYTF.

The chain couples TRBV6-6 to TRBJ1-1; tentative D call: TRBD1 (6 bases). The CDR3 runs to 12 residues. Germline V CDR1 and CDR2: MNHNY, SVGAGI (reference sequence). Trimming removed 6 bases from V and 4 bases from J, with 9 bases in between. CDR3 bases: TGTGCCAGCAGCTGGGACATCACTGAAGCTTTCTTT. Its protein is CASSWDITEAFF.

The chain has TRBV30 and TRBJ1-6, with D possibly matching TRBD1 (5 bases). Trimming removed 2 bases at V and 9 bases at J, with 17 bases between. This CDR3 region has 15 residues. Germline CDR1 and CDR2: GTSNPN and SVGIG (reference sequence). CDR3 sequence reads: CAWSSSGTRGSPLHF. The CDR3 DNA sequence: TGTGCCTGGAGTTCTTCCGGGACGAGGGGTTCACCCCTCCACTTT. Using reference TRBV30 and TRBJ1-6 for the parts outside the CDR3, the full variable domain is SQTIHQWPATLVQPVGSPLSLECTVEGTSNPNLYWYRQAAGRGLQLLFYSVGIGQISSEVPQNLSASRPQDRQFILSSKKLLLSDSGFYLCAWSSSGTRGSPLHFGNGTRLTVT.

The DNA for the CDR3 is TGTGCCAGCAGCGGTTGGGCTGAGCTCGGGTCTGAAGCTTTCTTT. Translating it yields CASSGWAELGSEAFF. The gene calls are TRBV6-5 and TRBJ1-1; no clear D gene. Between the trimmed V and J ends, which lost 6 bases and 6 bases, there was a span of 20 bases. Germline V gives CDR1 MNHEY, CDR2 SVGAGI. This CDR3 spans 15 amino acids.

V is TRBV10-3 and J is TRBJ2-1; 11 nucleotides line up with TRBD2. The CDR3 has 16 residues. The germline CDR1 and CDR2 sequences are ENHRY and SYGVKD. Trimming cost V 4 bases and J 6 bases; bases outside gene matches: 8. The CDR3 sequence: CAISVFSGGAVNEQFF. The CDR3 region has the DNA TGTGCCATCAGTGTGTTTAGCGGGGGGGCGGTCAATGAGCAGTTCTTC.